The entry below describes one T cell receptor beta chain. These data are taken from a study of blood T cell repertoires in COVID-19. For the study at large: Both acute and convalescent COVID-19 samples were obtained from the United States, Italy and Spain. Sources were T cells, B-cell-depleted T cells, or PBMCs; the material itself was cDNA or gDNA.

Original processing notes: The assay estimated nucleated cells by amplifying reference gene primers. The data were produced by immunoSEQ multiplex PCR, yet TCRdb's version contains in-frame clones alone and is incomplete. The V and J calls and clone size come from that table; D and trimming were worked out from the DNA. The sample consists of about 160,000 clones, approximately 92% of them appearing once. Sequenced material: peripheral blood. The source is a man aged 25-40 years with COVID-19, enrolled during active disease.

CDR3 in amino acids: CASSPNGETQYF. The CDR3, as DNA: TGTGCCAGCAGCCCTAATGGAGAGACCCAGTACTTC. This chain connects TRBV7-3 to TRBJ2-5, with unresolved D. Trimming stripped 5 bases from V and 4 bases from J, with 8 bases between. The CDR3 covers 12 residues. Per germline, CDR1 SGHTA and CDR2 FQGTGA.